Listed here are 3 T cell receptor beta chains from one sample, sequenced in a study of shared T cell receptors in the human thymus. Assay used: immunoSEQ multiplex PCR; TCRdb lists only in-frame clones, some missing. The repertoire consists of 500,000 to 550,000 clones, with about four fifths occurring once and the leading ten covering about 0.013%. The sample was also linked to a second study, of human thymus T cells.

Sequenced material: thymocytes. The origin of the receptors is a boy under three years old with a congenital heart defect.

The table lists this clone with a count of one. The gene calls are TRBV30 and TRBJ1-2, with 8 bases matching TRBD1. J was trimmed by 2 bases and V by 0 bases; bases with no gene match: 2. Looked up from germline, CDR1 is GTSNPN and CDR2 is SVGIG (reference sequence). CDR3 length: 14 amino acids. The CDR3, as DNA: TGTGCCTGGAGTGTTGACAGGGGCAACTATGGCTACACCTTC. Residues: CAWSVDRGNYGYTF. Full variable domain (remainder filled in from reference TRBV30 and TRBJ1-2): SQTIHQWPATLVQPVGSPLSLECTVEGTSNPNLYWYRQAAGRGLQLLFYSVGIGQISSEVPQNLSASRPQDRQFILSSKKLLLSDSGFYLCAWSVDRGNYGYTFGSGTRLTVV.

This chain joins TRBV27 and TRBJ2-1, with TRBD2 matching 8 bases. Per the germline V gene, CDR1 is MNHEY and CDR2 is SMNVEV (reference sequence). The junction had 3 bases not matched to a gene; V was cut back by 6 bases and J by 2 bases. CDR3 length: 14 amino acids. The CDR3 protein is CASRWREAYNEQFF. CDR3 DNA: TGTGCCAGCAGATGGCGGGAGGCCTACAATGAGCAGTTCTTC.

This clone was seen only a few times. This rearrangement joins TRBV6-1 to TRBJ2-7; 10 nucleotides line up with TRBD2. Germline CDR1 and CDR2: MNHNS and SASEGT. The CDR3 has 13 residues. With 7 bases clipped from V and 2 bases from J, the junction kept 2 bases outside the gene matches. CDR3 sequence reads: CASTGTSAYEQYF. CDR3 nucleotide sequence: TGTGCCAGCACTGGGACTAGCGCCTACGAGCAGTACTTC.